This passage covers 9 T cell receptor beta chains from one sample sequenced in a study of shared clonotypes between healthy human individuals. The naive CD8 subset, CD45RO-negative cells positively selected for CCR7, excluded terminally differentiated effector memory CD45RA+ cells. TCRdb keeps only in-frame clones here, not all; method: immunoSEQ multiplex PCR. The sample includes around 1,900,000 clones, approximately 92% of them seen just once. The sequencing sample was made of naive CD8+ T cells from PBMCs. The receptors come from a man between 18 and 29 years old in good health. Some clones in this sample may be carry-over from other donors' samples.

V and J are TRBV27 and TRBJ2-7, with TRBD2 as a possible D gene (6 bases). V was cut by 5 bases and J by 3 bases, with 20 bases left in between. CDR1 and CDR2 from the germline V gene are MNHEY and SMNVEV (reference sequence). The CDR3 is 16 amino acids. The chain's CDR3 is CASSPSEGQNSYEQYF. CDR3 nucleotides: TGTGCCAGCAGTCCGTCGGAGGGGCAGAATAGCTACGAGCAGTACTTC.

The chain is built from TRBV28 and TRBJ1-2; 7 nucleotides line up with TRBD1. V lost 3 bases and J lost 8; bases outside the gene matches: 15. The CDR3 consists of 16 residues. Germline-derived CDR1 and CDR2 are MDHEN and SYDVKM. CDR3 residues: CASSLMRTGFPTGYTF. In nucleotides, the CDR3 is TGTGCCAGCAGTTTGATGAGGACAGGTTTCCCCACGGGCTACACCTTC.

The V and J genes are TRBV9 and TRBJ1-2; 9 nucleotides agree with TRBD1. The CDR3 runs to 18 residues. CDR1 is SGDLS and CDR2 is YYNGEE in the germline V gene. The J segment lost 2 bases and the V segment lost 0 bases, leaving 11 bases of the junction unmatched. Written as DNA, the CDR3 is TGTGCCAGCAGCGTAGAAAACCGGACAGGGGTTATAAACTATGGCTACACCTTC. Encoded protein: CASSVENRTGVINYGYTF.

This chain uses TRBV7-8 with TRBJ1-4; D is undetermined. Between the trimmed V and J ends, which lost 5 bases and 7 bases, there was a span of 11 bases. CDR1 is SGHVS and CDR2 is FQNEAQ in the germline V gene. The CDR3 is made up of 13 amino acids. The CDR3 coding sequence is TGTGCCAGCAGCCCAGGTCCGACTGAAAAACTGTTTTTT. Protein product: CASSPGPTEKLFF.

J is TRBJ2-1 and V is TRBV5-6, with D unresolved. CDR3 size: 12 residues. V lost 4 bases and J lost 7, with 9 bases in between. From germline, CDR1 is SGHDT and CDR2 YYEEEE. The CDR3 spells CASSQTGNEQFF. As DNA, the CDR3 is TGTGCCAGCAGCCAAACGGGTAATGAGCAGTTCTTC.

The CDR3 sequence is CASSSSGGEQFF. The CDR3 bases are TGTGCCAGCAGCTCTAGCGGGGGCGAGCAGTTCTTC. J is TRBJ2-1 and V is TRBV7-9; 10 nucleotides line up with TRBD2. V trimming: 4 bases; J trimming: 10 bases; junction bases outside the gene matches: 1. The CDR3 has 12 residues. Germline loops: CDR1 SEHNR, CDR2 FQNEAQ (reference sequence).

This sequence joins TRBV28 and TRBJ1-1; D unresolved. Trimming cost V 7 bases and J 8 bases, with 17 bases left between them. Germline V gene lookup returns CDR1 MDHEN and CDR2 SYDVKM. The CDR3 sequence is 13 residues long. CDR3: CASTARRELEAFF. The CDR3 DNA reads TGTGCCAGCACAGCTAGGAGGGAGTTAGAAGCTTTCTTT.

On this clone: The sample contains more than one DNA sequence encoding this CDR3. V and J are TRBV7-3 and TRBJ2-1; the match to TRBD2 covers 12 bases. This CDR3 has 15 amino acids. Trimming took 6 bases from V and 4 from J; bases not matched to a gene: 4. Germline V gives CDR1 SGHTA, CDR2 FQGTGA. The CDR3 DNA is TGTGCCAGCAGTCTAGCGGGAGGGCCGTACAATGAGCAGTTCTTC. The encoded protein is CASSLAGGPYNEQFF.

The chain recombines TRBV27 with TRBJ2-2; no firm D call. V lost 8 bases and J 5 bases, leaving 12 bases between the germline ends. This CDR3 has 13 residues. Germline values: CDR1 MNHEY, CDR2 SMNVEV (reference sequence). The CDR3 DNA reads as TGTGCCAGCGTGGGGATTTATACCGGGGAGCTGTTTTTT. Amino acids: CASVGIYTGELFF.